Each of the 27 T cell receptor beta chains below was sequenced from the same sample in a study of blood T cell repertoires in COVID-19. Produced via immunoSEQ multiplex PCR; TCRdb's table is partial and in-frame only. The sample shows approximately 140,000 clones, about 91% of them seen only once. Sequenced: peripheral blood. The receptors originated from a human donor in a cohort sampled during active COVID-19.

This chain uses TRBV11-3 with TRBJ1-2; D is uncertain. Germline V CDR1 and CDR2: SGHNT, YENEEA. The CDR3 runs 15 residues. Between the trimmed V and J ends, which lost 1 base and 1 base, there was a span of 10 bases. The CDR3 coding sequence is TGTGCCAGCAGCTTAGTCAGAAAAGTTAACTATGGCTACACCTTC. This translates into CASSLVRKVNYGYTF.

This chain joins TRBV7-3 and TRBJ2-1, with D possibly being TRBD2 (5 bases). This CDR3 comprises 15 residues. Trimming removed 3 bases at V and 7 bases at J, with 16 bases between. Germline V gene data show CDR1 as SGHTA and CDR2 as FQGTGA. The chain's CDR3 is CASSFIARAINEQFF. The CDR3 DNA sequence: TGTGCCAGCAGCTTTATAGCGAGGGCGATTAATGAGCAGTTCTTC.

The CDR3 sequence: CASSPLDDRGSRETQYF. The CDR3 DNA is TGTGCCAGCTCACCTCTAGACGACAGGGGGAGTCGGGAGACCCAGTACTTC. The chain joins TRBV18 to TRBJ2-5; 9 bases match TRBD1. This CDR3 has 17 amino acids. V shed 3 bases, J shed 5 bases, and the junction held 13 bases outside the gene matches. Germline V gene data show CDR1 as KGHSH and CDR2 as LQKENI.

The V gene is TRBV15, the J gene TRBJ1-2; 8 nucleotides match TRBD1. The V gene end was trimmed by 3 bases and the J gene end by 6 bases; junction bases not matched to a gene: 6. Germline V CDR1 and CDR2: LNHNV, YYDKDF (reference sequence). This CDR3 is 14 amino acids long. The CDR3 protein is CATSRRQGPDGYTF. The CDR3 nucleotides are TGTGCCACCAGCAGGCGACAGGGGCCCGATGGCTACACCTTC.

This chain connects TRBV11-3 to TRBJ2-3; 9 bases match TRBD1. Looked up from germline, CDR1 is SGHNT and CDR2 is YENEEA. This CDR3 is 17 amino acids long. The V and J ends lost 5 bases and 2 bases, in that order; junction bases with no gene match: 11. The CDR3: CASSRAGTGLPTDTQYF. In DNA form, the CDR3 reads TGTGCCAGCAGCCGTGCCGGGACAGGGCTTCCCACAGATACGCAGTATTTT. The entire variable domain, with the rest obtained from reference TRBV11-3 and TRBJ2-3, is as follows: EAGVVQSPRYKIIEKKQPVAFWCNPISGHNTLYWYLQNLGQGPELLIRYENEEAVDDSQLPKDRFSAERLKGVDSTLKIQPAELGDSAVYLCASSRAGTGLPTDTQYFGPGTRLTVL.

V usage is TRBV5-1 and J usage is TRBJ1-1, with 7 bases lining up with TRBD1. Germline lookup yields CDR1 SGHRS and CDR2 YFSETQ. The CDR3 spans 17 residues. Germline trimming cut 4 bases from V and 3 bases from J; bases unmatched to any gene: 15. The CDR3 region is CASSRTGEGWVHTEAFF. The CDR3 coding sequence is TGCGCCAGCAGCAGGACAGGCGAAGGGTGGGTGCACACTGAAGCTTTCTTT.

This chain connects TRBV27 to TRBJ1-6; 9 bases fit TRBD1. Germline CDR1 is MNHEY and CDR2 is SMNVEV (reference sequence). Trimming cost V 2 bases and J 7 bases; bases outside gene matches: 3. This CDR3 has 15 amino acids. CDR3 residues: CASSLAGQGNSPLHF. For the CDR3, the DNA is TGTGCCAGCAGTTTAGCCGGACAGGGGAATTCACCCCTCCACTTT.

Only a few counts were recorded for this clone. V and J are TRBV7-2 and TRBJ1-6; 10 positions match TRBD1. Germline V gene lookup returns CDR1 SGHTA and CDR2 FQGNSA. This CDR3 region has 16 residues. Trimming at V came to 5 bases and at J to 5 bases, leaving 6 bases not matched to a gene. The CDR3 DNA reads TGTGCCAGCAGCCCCATGGGACAGGGGCATAATTCACCCCTCCACTTT. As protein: CASSPMGQGHNSPLHF.

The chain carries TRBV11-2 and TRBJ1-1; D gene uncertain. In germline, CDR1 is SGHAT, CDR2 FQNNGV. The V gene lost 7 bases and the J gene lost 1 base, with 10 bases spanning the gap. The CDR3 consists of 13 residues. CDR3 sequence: CASTAWANTEAFF. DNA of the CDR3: TGTGCCAGCACCGCCTGGGCGAACACTGAAGCTTTCTTT.

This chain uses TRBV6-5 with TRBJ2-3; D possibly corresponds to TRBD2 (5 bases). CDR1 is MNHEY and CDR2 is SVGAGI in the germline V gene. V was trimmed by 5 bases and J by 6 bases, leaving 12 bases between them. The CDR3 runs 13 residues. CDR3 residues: CASSKPGMDTQYF. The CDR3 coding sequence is TGTGCCAGCAGTAAGCCGGGGATGGATACGCAGTATTTT.

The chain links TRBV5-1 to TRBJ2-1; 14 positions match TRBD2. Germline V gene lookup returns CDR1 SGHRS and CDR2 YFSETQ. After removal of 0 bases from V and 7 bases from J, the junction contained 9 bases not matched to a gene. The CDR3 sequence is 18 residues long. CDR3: CASSLGGTSGGRENEQFF. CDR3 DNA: TGCGCCAGCAGCTTGGGCGGGACTAGCGGGGGCCGTGAGAATGAGCAGTTCTTC.

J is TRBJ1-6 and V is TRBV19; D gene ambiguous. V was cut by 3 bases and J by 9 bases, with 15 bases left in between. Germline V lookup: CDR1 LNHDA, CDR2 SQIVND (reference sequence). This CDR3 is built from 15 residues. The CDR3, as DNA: TGTGCCAGTAGTATCGGTGCGGGGAACGGTTCACCCCTCCACTTT. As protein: CASSIGAGNGSPLHF.

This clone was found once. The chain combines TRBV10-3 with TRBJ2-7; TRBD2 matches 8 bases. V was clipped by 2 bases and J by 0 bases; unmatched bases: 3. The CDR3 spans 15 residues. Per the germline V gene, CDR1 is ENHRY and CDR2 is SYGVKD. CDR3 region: CAISEDGGASYEQYF. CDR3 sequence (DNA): TGTGCCATCAGTGAGGACGGGGGGGCCTCCTACGAGCAGTACTTC.

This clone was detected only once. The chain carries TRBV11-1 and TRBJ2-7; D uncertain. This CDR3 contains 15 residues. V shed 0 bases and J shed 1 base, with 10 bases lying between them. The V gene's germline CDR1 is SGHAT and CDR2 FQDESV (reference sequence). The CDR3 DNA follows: TGTGCCAGCAGCTTAGCTTTGGGCAGGTCCTACGAGCAGTACTTC. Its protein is CASSLALGRSYEQYF.

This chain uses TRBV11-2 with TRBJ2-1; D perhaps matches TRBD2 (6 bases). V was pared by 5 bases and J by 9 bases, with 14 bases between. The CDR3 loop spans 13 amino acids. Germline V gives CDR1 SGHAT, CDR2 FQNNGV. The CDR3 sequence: CASSAGGFGEQFF. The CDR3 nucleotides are TGTGCCAGCAGCGCCGGGGGATTCGGTGAGCAGTTCTTC.

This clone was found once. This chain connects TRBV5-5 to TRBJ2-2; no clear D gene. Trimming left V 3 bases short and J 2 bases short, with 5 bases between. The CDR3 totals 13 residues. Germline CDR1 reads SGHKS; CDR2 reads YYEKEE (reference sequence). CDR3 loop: CASSWLNTGELFF. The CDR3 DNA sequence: TGTGCCAGCAGCTGGCTTAACACCGGGGAGCTGTTTTTT.

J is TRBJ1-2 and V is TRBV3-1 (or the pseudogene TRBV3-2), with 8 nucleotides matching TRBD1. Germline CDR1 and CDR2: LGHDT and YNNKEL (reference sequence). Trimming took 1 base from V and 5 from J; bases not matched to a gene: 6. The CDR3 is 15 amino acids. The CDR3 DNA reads TGTGCCAGCAGCCAAGTTCTGGACAGGGAGTATGGCTACACCTTC. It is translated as CASSQVLDREYGYTF.

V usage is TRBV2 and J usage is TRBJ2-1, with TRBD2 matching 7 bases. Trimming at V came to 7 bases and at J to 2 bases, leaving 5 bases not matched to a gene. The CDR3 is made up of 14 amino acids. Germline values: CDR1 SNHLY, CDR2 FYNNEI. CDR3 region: CASNLAATYNEQFF. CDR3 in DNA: TGTGCCAGCAACCTAGCGGCAACCTACAATGAGCAGTTCTTC.

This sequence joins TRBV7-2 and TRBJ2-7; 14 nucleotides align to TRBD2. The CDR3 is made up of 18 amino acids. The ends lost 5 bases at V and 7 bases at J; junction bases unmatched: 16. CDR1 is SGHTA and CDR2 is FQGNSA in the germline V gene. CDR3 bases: TGTGCCAGCAGCCATGTCCCGGGACTAGCGGGGGTCGGTTGGGAGCAGTACTTC. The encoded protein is CASSHVPGLAGVGWEQYF.

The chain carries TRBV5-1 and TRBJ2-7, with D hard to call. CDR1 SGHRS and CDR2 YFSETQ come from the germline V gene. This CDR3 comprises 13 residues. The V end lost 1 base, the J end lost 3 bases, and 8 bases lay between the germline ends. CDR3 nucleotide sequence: TGCGCCAGCAGCTTGTACGGAGACTACGAGCAGTACTTC. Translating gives CASSLYGDYEQYF.

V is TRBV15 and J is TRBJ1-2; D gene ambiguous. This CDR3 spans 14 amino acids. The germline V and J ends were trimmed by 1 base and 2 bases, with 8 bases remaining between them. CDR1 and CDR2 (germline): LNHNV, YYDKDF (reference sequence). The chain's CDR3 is CATSRGGENYGYTF. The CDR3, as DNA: TGTGCCACCAGCAGAGGGGGAGAGAACTATGGCTACACCTTC.

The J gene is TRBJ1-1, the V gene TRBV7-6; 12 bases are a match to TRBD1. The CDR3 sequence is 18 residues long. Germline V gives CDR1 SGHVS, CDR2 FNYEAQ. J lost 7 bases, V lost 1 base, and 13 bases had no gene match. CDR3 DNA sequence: TGTGCCAGCAGCTTAGTGGGGACAGGGGGCCGTAAAGATCGTGAAGCTTTCTTT. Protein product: CASSLVGTGGRKDREAFF.

DNA for the CDR3: TGCGCCAGCAGCCCATACGTACTAGCGGGTCAAGAGACCCAGTACTTC. Encoded protein: CASSPYVLAGQETQYF. The gene calls are TRBV5-1 and TRBJ2-5, with 9 bases fitting TRBD2. V lost 4 bases, J lost 2 bases, and 9 bases stayed unmatched. Germline values: CDR1 SGHRS, CDR2 YFSETQ. This CDR3 spans 16 amino acids.

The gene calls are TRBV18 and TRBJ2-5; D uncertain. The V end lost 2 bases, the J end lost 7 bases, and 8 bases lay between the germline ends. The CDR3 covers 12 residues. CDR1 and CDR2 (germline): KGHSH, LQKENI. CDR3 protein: CASSPASGTQYF. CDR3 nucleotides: TGTGCCAGCTCACCAGCGTCGGGGACCCAGTACTTC.

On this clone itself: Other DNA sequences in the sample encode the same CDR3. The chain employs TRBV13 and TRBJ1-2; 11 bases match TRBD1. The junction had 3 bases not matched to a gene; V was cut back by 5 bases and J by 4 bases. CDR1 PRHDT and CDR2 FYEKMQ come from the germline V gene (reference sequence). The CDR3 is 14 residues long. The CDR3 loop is CASSEGTGGYGYTF. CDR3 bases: TGTGCCAGCAGCGAGGGGACAGGGGGCTATGGCTACACCTTC.

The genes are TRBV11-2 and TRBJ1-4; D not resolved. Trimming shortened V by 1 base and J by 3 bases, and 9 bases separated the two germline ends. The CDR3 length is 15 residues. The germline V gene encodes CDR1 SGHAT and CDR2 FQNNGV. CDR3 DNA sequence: TGTGCCAGCAGCTTAGGCATCGGTGCTAATGAAAAACTGTTTTTT. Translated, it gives CASSLGIGANEKLFF.

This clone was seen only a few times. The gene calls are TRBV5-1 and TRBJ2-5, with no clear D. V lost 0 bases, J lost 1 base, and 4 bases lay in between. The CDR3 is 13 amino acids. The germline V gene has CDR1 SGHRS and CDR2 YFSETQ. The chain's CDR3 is CASSLDTQETQYF. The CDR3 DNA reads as TGCGCCAGCAGCTTGGACACCCAAGAGACCCAGTACTTC.